This T cell receptor beta chain was profiled in a study of shared clonotypes between healthy human individuals (dated by TCRdb to 2019 to 2021). For context, the study as a whole: The cohort included three men and a couple of women between 18 and 49 years of age. Leukapheresis yielded between about 0.8 and 9.5 billion PBMCs per donor. The study deeply sequenced blood TCR repertoires of about 5 healthy adults to estimate repertoire size and the extent of clonotype sharing between individuals. For each donor, CD4 naive and CD4 memory were each run on three plates, CD8 naive on two plates, and CD8 memory on one plate. To increase sequencing depth and limit assay-specific biases, TCR repertoire library preparation and sequencing were carried out by different laboratories using diverse techniques. Study-wide conclusions, independent of this receptor: Roughly 5% of naive CD4, roughly 3.5% of naive CD8, 2% to 2.5% of memory CD4, and approximately 0.4% of memory CD8 clonotypes were shared across several donors. Because the study included only a small number of donors, the genetic and exposure-history diversity represented was limited. Higher generation probabilities were observed for clonotypes shared by all four sorted-subset donors than for non-shared clonotypes. Pairwise subsampling led to the expectation that sequencing depth would affect the degree of clonotype sharing among donors. Only blood was sampled, and tissue TCR repertoires likely differ from those in blood. Larger estimated clonotype richness was generally found for naive subsets than for memory subsets. Even with the large sequencing depth, rarefaction of the sorted-subset datasets indicated that sequencing was incomplete.

The CDR3 has 15 amino acids, counting the end cysteine and phenylalanine. The kept DNA is CDR3 alone, 45 bases in frame from the first base. Trimmed from V: 4 bases; trimmed from J: 1 base; junction bases lacking a gene match: 5. The germline V gene gives CDR1 as MDHEN and CDR2 as SYDVKM. Worth noting for this clone: Its antigen has not been determined. No per-base quality is available; no much larger clone lies one base away.

Using the deep immunoSEQ assay, TCR CDR3 regions were amplified from genomic DNA by multiplex PCR. Genomic DNA extracted from each cell subset was distributed evenly over all wells of several immunoSEQ 96-well plates, and each plate served as one replicate. For sorted subsets, approximately 0.2 ug of genomic DNA, equivalent to 30,000 or so T cell genomes, went into each replicate PCR. Purified libraries were measured with a Qubit 3.0 fluorometer, size-checked on a Bioanalyzer 2100, and measured again with the KAPA Library Quantification kit. A separate single-read 150-cycle Illumina NextSeq 550 flow cell was used to sequence each immunoSEQ 96-well plate. From the authors' description of their analysis: The immunoSEQ output contained only junctional sequences without quality scores, so filtering could not match that applied to full-length reads. Sequences were annotated with PyIR, a Python wrapper for IgBLAST v1.9, and V/J genes and CDR3 were assigned using IMGT germline references. Reads were removed for weak V/J assignments (E-value above 1e-6), missing CDR3, stop codons, out-of-frame junctions, or ambiguous translated residues. V3J clonotypes were defined as sequences sharing an identical inferred V gene, J gene, and CDR3 amino acid sequence. The percentage overlap between two repertoires was calculated by dividing the number of shared unique clonotypes by the size of the smaller repertoire. Richness of each repertoire was evaluated using RTK rarefaction, the Chao1 estimator, and Recon v2.1 estimates of unobserved clonotypes. OLGA was used to compute generation probabilities for all TCRbeta clonotypes that the gDNA method yielded from several donors. The clones in this table, taken by TCRdb from immuneACCESS, are in-frame only. Not every clone is retained; where verified, under half of the shortfall comes from an unresolved V gene, and the cause of the rest is unknown. V, J and clone size are taken as reported in that table, and D and trimming were inferred from the DNA itself. The sample data list hundreds of thousands of clones, and around 78% of these were observed just once. The biggest ten clones account for 1.5% to 2% of the sample.

The donors were healthy, HIV-negative adults who had no recently reported acute infections or vaccinations. Every donor was a Caucasian adult living in Nashville, Tennessee, USA. CD4+ T cells were enriched by magnetic negative selection, after which naive cells were positively selected on CD45RA and the negative fraction was taken as the memory subset. Blood was collected by leukapheresis, and PBMCs were isolated by Ficoll-Histopaque density gradient centrifugation and then cryopreserved in liquid nitrogen vapor phase. Analytical flow cytometry was used to check the purity and quantity of every magnetically sorted T cell population. Genomic DNA was isolated from each sorted fraction and quantified by UV absorbance on a Nanodrop 2000c.

The chain is assembled from TRBV28 and TRBJ2-5, and 8 junctional nucleotides match TRBD1. The source is a woman aged 25 to 39 in good health. Material for sequencing was memory CD4+ T cells sorted from blood. Reading the label with the study, this specimen's cell subset or site is: CD45RA-negative fraction. The CDR3 region reads CASSSEGQGQETQYF. The sequenced DNA: TGTGCCAGCAGTTCGGAAGGACAGGGCCAAGAGACCCAGTACTTC.